These 10 T cell receptor beta chains share one sample of origin, sequenced in a study of blood T cell repertoires in COVID-19. The table came from immunoSEQ multiplex PCR; TCRdb's copy has only in-frame clones and leaves some out. The data contain approximately 400,000 clones, over 65% of them seen just once; the ten biggest clones take up more than 0.95%. The sample comprised peripheral blood. The origin of the receptors is a human donor with acute or convalescent COVID-19. The donor label of this sample is uncertain.

The chain links TRBV27 to TRBJ1-1; 7 nucleotides line up with TRBD1. J gave up 4 bases and V 2 bases, and 1 base lay outside the gene matches. The germline CDR1 and CDR2 sequences are MNHEY and SMNVEV (reference sequence). CDR3 length: 13 residues. In DNA form, the CDR3 reads TGTGCCAGCAGTTTAAACAGGGGCACTGAAGCTTTCTTT. Translated, it gives CASSLNRGTEAFF.

The chain couples TRBV28 to TRBJ1-5; 8 bases fit TRBD1. After removal of 3 bases from V and 3 bases from J, the junction contained 4 bases not matched to a gene. Per germline, CDR1 MDHEN and CDR2 SYDVKM. The CDR3 contains 15 residues. In DNA, the CDR3 is TGTGCCAGCAGTTTCCAGGGGGCGTTCAATCAGCCCCAGCATTTT. Its protein is CASSFQGAFNQPQHF.

The chain combines TRBV2 with TRBJ2-7, with 8 bases fitting TRBD2. This CDR3 has 15 residues. Trimming cost V 7 bases and J 7 bases; bases outside gene matches: 15. In germline, CDR1 is SNHLY, CDR2 FYNNEI. The CDR3 bases are TGTGCCAGCAAAGGCCCCGGGACTAGGGGTCTTGAGCAGTACTTC. It is translated as CASKGPGTRGLEQYF.

The chain couples TRBV3-1 (or the pseudogene TRBV3-2) to TRBJ2-1; D unresolved. V was pared by 3 bases and J by 8 bases, with 14 bases between. The CDR3 spans 14 residues. Looked up from germline, CDR1 is LGHDT and CDR2 is YNNKEL (reference sequence). DNA of the CDR3: TGTGCCAGCAGCCAGCTCTTACGAGGCCATGAGCAGTTCTTC. Protein product: CASSQLLRGHEQFF.

The V gene is TRBV14, the J gene TRBJ2-7; D not certain. There are 15 residues in the CDR3. The V end lost 4 bases, the J end lost 0 bases, and 13 bases lay between the germline ends. Germline loops: CDR1 SGHDN, CDR2 FVKESK. The CDR3 coding sequence is TGTGCCAGCAGCCGATCATACGGGTCCTCCTACGAGCAGTACTTC. Translated: CASSRSYGSSYEQYF.

V is TRBV30 and J is TRBJ2-1, with TRBD2 matching 7 bases. The CDR3 is made up of 15 amino acids. The ends lost 0 bases at V and 8 bases at J; junction bases unmatched: 10. Germline V gene data show CDR1 as GTSNPN and CDR2 as SVGIG (reference sequence). CDR3 loop: CAWSVRAGPGDEQFF. DNA for the CDR3: TGTGCCTGGAGTGTACGAGCGGGGCCTGGGGATGAGCAGTTCTTC.

The J gene is TRBJ1-4, the V gene TRBV6-1; D is ambiguous. CDR3 length: 16 residues. Trimming took 4 bases from V and 0 from J, leaving 12 bases between them. The germline V gene has CDR1 MNHNS and CDR2 SASEGT. CDR3 loop: CASSALSGSTNEKLFF. The CDR3 DNA reads as TGTGCCAGCAGTGCGCTTTCGGGGTCAACTAATGAAAAACTGTTTTTT.

The chain employs TRBV18 and TRBJ2-3, with D possibly matching TRBD2 (6 bases). The germline gives CDR1 KGHSH, CDR2 LQKENI. This CDR3 contains 13 residues. Trimming pared 6 bases from V and 0 bases from J, leaving 7 bases between. CDR3 residues: CASSDYSTDTQYF. CDR3 DNA: TGTGCCAGCTCGGACTATAGCACAGATACGCAGTATTTT.

This chain joins TRBV24-1 and TRBJ2-4; a possible D gene is TRBD2 (5 bases). This CDR3 has 17 amino acids. Trimming took off 2 bases at V and 7 bases at J, with 20 bases between the two ends. Germline CDR1 KGHDR, CDR2 SFDVKD. The CDR3 here is CATSDSSTGILANIQYF. CDR3 bases: TGTGCCACCAGTGATTCGTCTACCGGGATCCTGGCGAACATTCAGTACTTC.

V gene TRBV9 combines with J gene TRBJ2-1; 7 positions match TRBD2. The CDR3 consists of 14 residues. Germline CDR1 and CDR2: SGDLS and YYNGEE. The V and J ends lost 1 base and 7 bases, in that order; junction bases with no gene match: 5. The CDR3 protein is CASSVHHGGNEQFF. The CDR3 DNA sequence: TGTGCCAGCAGCGTACACCACGGGGGGAATGAGCAGTTCTTC.